The present entry profiles one T cell receptor (beta chain) with its context. As yet, its antigen is unknown. The record originates from a study of monozygotic twins with inflammatory bowel disease. The study's findings and limits: IBD patients had lower TCRbeta diversity (inverse Simpson) than healthy co-twins.

From its re-call of the 5' RACE reads, TCRdb lists each CDR3 protein once, without DNA. This sample's table has fewer than 550,000 distinct CDR3 sequences. Germline V gene sequence: CDR1 SGHTA, CDR2 FQGTGA. The CDR3 consists of 15 residues. This clonotype was sampled from a human donor with ulcerative colitis or Crohn's disease, or a healthy co-twin of an affected twin (not recorded which). Sequences were obtained from blood. This chain links TRBV7-3 with TRBJ2-1; the D call of TRBD2 rests on TCRdb alone, since no DNA is present to check it. The CDR3 protein is CASAPGTSGSNEQFF.